The 24 T cell receptor beta chains below come from one sample, sequenced in a study of CD8+CD57+ T cells in acquired aplastic anemia. Before being chosen for sequencing, patients had shown CD8+CD57+ cell expansion by flow cytometry. Investigators profiled TCR beta VDJ and CDR3 from genomic DNA template. One entry per CDR3 protein results from TCRdb running MiXCR on the reads. The table records just over 450,000 distinct CDR3 sequences, over 25% of them present only once. Sequenced material: sorted CD4+, CD8+, or CD8+CD57+ T cells (not recorded which) from PBMCs. The source of these receptors is a human donor with aplastic anemia.

This chain links TRBV24-1 with TRBJ2-5; D gene ambiguous. V lost 11 bases and J 5 bases, leaving 14 bases between the germline ends. CDR3 length: 12 amino acids. CDR1 is KGHDR, CDR2 SFDVKD, per germline. In DNA form, the CDR3 reads TGTGCCAGACCCTGGGGTCTTGAGACCCAGTACTTC. Protein sequence: CARPWGLETQYF.

The chain employs TRBV19 and TRBJ1-5, with TRBD1 identical over 8 bases. The length of the CDR3 is 17 residues. J lost 0 bases, V lost 5 bases, and 9 bases had no gene match. Germline CDR1 reads LNHDA; CDR2 reads SQIVND (reference sequence). The CDR3 sequence is CASSPTGTGSSNQPQHF. DNA for the CDR3: TGTGCCAGTAGTCCCACCGGGACAGGTAGTAGCAATCAGCCCCAGCATTTT.

In this sample, this clonotype turned up a few times. The gene calls are TRBV2 and TRBJ2-3, with unresolved D. This CDR3 is built from 15 residues. The ends were cut back, 6 bases at V and 3 bases at J, with 16 bases in the middle. Per germline, CDR1 SNHLY and CDR2 FYNNEI. The CDR3 DNA reads as TGTGCCAGCAGAAAAAGGATAACACCGACAGATACGCAGTATTTT. Amino acid sequence: CASRKRITPTDTQYF.

J is TRBJ2-2 and V is TRBV7-2, with a tentative D call TRBD2 (5 bases). This CDR3 spans 12 amino acids. V gave up 5 bases and J gave up 7 bases, with 8 bases separating them. Germline CDR1 SGHTA, CDR2 FQGNSA. The CDR3 sequence: CASSQTSGELFF. The DNA for the CDR3 is TGTGCCAGCAGCCAAACTAGCGGGGAGCTGTTTTTT.

This chain links TRBV4-1 with TRBJ2-5, with 10 bases that match TRBD1. This CDR3 comprises 14 residues. Losses at the gene ends were 3 bases for V and 5 bases for J; bases not matched to a gene: 3. Germline V gene sequence: CDR1 MGHRA, CDR2 YSYEKL. Here the CDR3 DNA reads TGCGCCAGCAGCCATCGACAGGGGGCCGAGACCCAGTACTTC. It encodes CASSHRQGAETQYF.

This rearrangement joins TRBV7-8 to TRBJ2-5; 11 nucleotides agree with TRBD2. The CDR3 has 17 residues. Germline V lookup: CDR1 SGHVS, CDR2 FQNEAQ. V lost 2 bases and J lost 9; bases outside the gene matches: 14. Here the CDR3 reads CASSLSIATSGMKAQYF. CDR3 coding DNA: TGTGCCAGCAGCTTATCTATAGCGACTAGCGGGATGAAGGCCCAGTACTTC.

This clonotype was seen at least ten times. The chain carries TRBV24-1 and TRBJ2-1; D unresolved. Trimming left V 0 bases short and J 7 bases short, with 6 bases between. This CDR3 spans 13 amino acids. Germline loops: CDR1 KGHDR, CDR2 SFDVKD. CDR3 bases: TGTGCCACCAGTGATTTGGGGGTAAATGAGCAGTTCTTC. This encodes CATSDLGVNEQFF.

This chain joins TRBV25-1 and TRBJ1-2, with D tentatively TRBD1 (5 bases). This CDR3 is 13 amino acids long. The germline V gene encodes CDR1 MGHDK and CDR2 SYGVNS. V was trimmed by 5 bases and J by 4 bases, leaving 11 bases between them. This CDR3 reads CASSLGLAYGYTF. The CDR3, as DNA: TGTGCCAGCAGTTTGGGGCTAGCCTATGGCTACACCTTC.

This clonotype was counted many times. This sequence joins TRBV5-5 and TRBJ1-2; maybe TRBD1 (5 bases). The CDR3 is 14 residues long. Trimming removed 1 base at V and 4 bases at J, with 11 bases between. CDR1 is SGHKS, CDR2 YYEKEE, per germline (reference sequence). The chain's CDR3 is CASSLTDSPYGYTF. CDR3 nucleotide sequence: TGTGCCAGCAGCTTGACCGACAGCCCCTATGGCTACACCTTC.

This clonotype was observed at least ten times. The chain joins TRBV10-3 to TRBJ2-5, with TRBD2 as a possible D gene (6 bases). V lost 6 bases, J lost 5 bases, and 16 bases lay in between. The CDR3 runs 14 residues. Germline CDR1 and CDR2: ENHRY and SYGVKD. CDR3 sequence (DNA): TGTGCCATCAGCGGTACGAGCGGAGGGGAGACCCAGTACTTC. It yields the protein CAISGTSGGETQYF.

The CDR3 reads CASSLAGEGSGNTIYF. CDR3 bases: TGCGCCAGCAGCTTGGCGGGGGAAGGCTCTGGAAACACCATATATTTT. The chain is built from TRBV5-1 and TRBJ1-3, with a possible D match to TRBD1 (5 bases). The V and J ends lost 0 bases and 0 bases respectively, with 10 bases between them. The CDR3 is 16 amino acids. The germline gives CDR1 SGHRS, CDR2 YFSETQ.

This clonotype was picked up many times. The rearrangement joins TRBV2 to TRBJ1-4; D is unclear. Per germline, CDR1 SNHLY and CDR2 FYNNEI. The CDR3 is made up of 14 amino acids. With 2 bases removed from V and 14 bases from J, the gap between germline ends came to 18 bases. The DNA for the CDR3 is TGTGCCAGCAGTGAATCGAGATCGGCGGTAGTGCTGTTTTTT. It is translated as CASSESRSAVVLFF.

This clonotype was observed a handful of times. J is TRBJ1-2 and V is TRBV5-1; weak D call: TRBD1 (5 bases). V was shortened by 3 bases and J by 4 bases, with 19 bases between the two germline ends. Germline lookup yields CDR1 SGHRS and CDR2 YFSETQ. The CDR3 extends over 16 amino acids. In DNA, the CDR3 is TGCGCCAGCAGCTCCGAAACAGGAATTGGTAGCTATGGCTACACCTTC. Its protein product is CASSSETGIGSYGYTF. Variable domain in full (rest from reference TRBV5-1 and TRBJ1-2): KAGVTQTPRYLIKTRGQQVTLSCSPISGHRSVSWYQQTPGQGLQFLFEYFSETQRNKGNFPGRFSGRQFSNSRSEMNVSTLELGDSALYLCASSSETGIGSYGYTFGSGTRLTVV.

The sample holds many counts of this clonotype. J is TRBJ1-5 and V is TRBV15; no clear D gene. With 2 bases removed from V and 2 bases from J, the gap between germline ends came to 16 bases. This CDR3 spans 17 amino acids. The germline CDR1 and CDR2 sequences are LNHNV and YYDKDF (reference sequence). The CDR3 nucleotides are TGTGCCACCAGCAGATCCCCTCCCGGTTTGGGCAATCAGCCCCAGCATTTT. Translating it yields CATSRSPPGLGNQPQHF.

This chain links TRBV27 with TRBJ2-1; 13 positions agree with TRBD2. Germline CDR1 is MNHEY and CDR2 is SMNVEV (reference sequence). There are 17 residues in the CDR3. J lost 6 bases, V lost 6 bases, and 11 bases had no gene match. The CDR3 sequence: CASSPTSGRVVGNEQFF. In DNA, the CDR3 is TGTGCCAGCAGCCCTACTAGCGGGAGGGTCGTTGGCAATGAGCAGTTCTTC.

This rearrangement joins TRBV9 to TRBJ2-2; TRBD2 matches 13 bases. The CDR3 is 17 amino acids. J was trimmed by 0 bases and V by 3 bases; bases with no gene match: 2. The germline V gene encodes CDR1 SGDLS and CDR2 YYNGEE. This CDR3 is CASSGTSGGANTGELFF. CDR3 sequence (DNA): TGTGCCAGCAGCGGGACTAGCGGGGGCGCGAACACCGGGGAGCTGTTTTTT.

Ten or more counts support this clonotype. This rearrangement joins TRBV20-1 to TRBJ2-7; TRBD2 aligns across 8 bases. The CDR3 runs 13 residues. V shed 5 bases, J shed 6 bases, and the junction held 9 bases outside the gene matches. CDR1 and CDR2 (germline): DFQATT, SNEGSKA (reference sequence). The CDR3 DNA reads as TGCAGTGCTCAACCGGGACTAGAAGCCGAGCAGTACTTC. Protein sequence: CSAQPGLEAEQYF.

CDR3 residues: CASSQDKGGPYEQYF. DNA of the CDR3: TGCGCCAGCAGCCAAGATAAAGGGGGTCCCTACGAGCAGTACTTC. This chain uses TRBV4-1 with TRBJ2-7; D may be TRBD1 (6 bases). This CDR3 comprises 15 residues. Germline CDR1 MGHRA, CDR2 YSYEKL. The V gene lost 0 bases and the J gene lost 2 bases, with 11 bases spanning the gap.

The chain links TRBV28 to TRBJ1-4; possible D gene TRBD1, 5 bases. Germline CDR1 reads MDHEN; CDR2 reads SYDVKM. This CDR3 region has 13 residues. Trimming removed 6 bases from V and 11 bases from J, with 16 bases in between. The CDR3 nucleotides read TGTGCCAGCAGGCAGACAGCTGCGGGGAAACTGTTTTTT. This sequence encodes CASRQTAAGKLFF.

The rearrangement links TRBV27 to TRBJ2-7; the D gene is possibly TRBD2 (5 bases). CDR1 is MNHEY and CDR2 is SMNVEV in the germline V gene (reference sequence). The CDR3 spans 12 residues. Trimming shortened V by 3 bases and J by 7 bases, and 10 bases separated the two germline ends. CDR3 in amino acids: CASSFFSGEQYF. The CDR3 DNA follows: TGTGCCAGCAGTTTTTTCTCGGGGGAGCAGTACTTC.

This clonotype occurred a few times. V usage is TRBV20-1 and J usage is TRBJ2-3; D is perhaps TRBD2 (6 bases). V gave up 3 bases and J gave up 3 bases, with 19 bases separating them. In germline, CDR1 is DFQATT, CDR2 SNEGSKA (reference sequence). The CDR3 contains 16 residues. For the CDR3, the DNA is TGCAGTGCTAGCCGGGACTCATCAGGAGGAACAGATACGCAGTATTTT. Protein product: CSASRDSSGGTDTQYF.

The chain joins TRBV18 to TRBJ2-3; a weak D match, TRBD1 (5 bases). Germline CDR1 KGHSH, CDR2 LQKENI. The CDR3 spans 16 residues. Trimming left V 1 base short and J 0 bases short, with 11 bases between. CDR3 nucleotide sequence: TGTGCCAGCTCACCACTGACAGTTGTAAGCACAGATACGCAGTATTTT. It is translated as CASSPLTVVSTDTQYF.

The chain recombines TRBV30 with TRBJ1-5, with D possibly matching TRBD1 (5 bases). The CDR3 is 13 amino acids. The V gene's germline CDR1 is GTSNPN and CDR2 SVGIG (reference sequence). V was cut by 2 bases and J by 4 bases, with 9 bases left in between. The CDR3, as DNA: TGTGCCTGGAGTTTCGCAGGGAATCAGCCCCAGCATTTT. Encoded protein: CAWSFAGNQPQHF.

This clonotype was recorded a few times. The chain carries TRBV4-2 and TRBJ1-5; D might be TRBD1 (6 bases). V was trimmed by 4 bases and J by 3 bases, leaving 16 bases between them. The CDR3 sequence is 16 residues long. CDR1 is LGHNA, CDR2 YNFKEQ, per germline. CDR3 nucleotide sequence: TGTGCCAGCAGCCGCTTCGGGGCAGGGGTCAATCAGCCCCAGCATTTT. Protein sequence: CASSRFGAGVNQPQHF.